A selection of T cell receptor beta chains follows, all from one sample in a study of blood T cell repertoires in COVID-19. The data were produced by immunoSEQ multiplex PCR, yet TCRdb's version contains in-frame clones alone and is incomplete. In the table there are approximately 470,000 clones, 80% to 90% of which are singletons. The sequenced sample was peripheral blood. Every receptor here comes from a human donor in a cohort sampled during active COVID-19. Both conserved end residues are part of each CDR3.

V: TRBV5-8; CDR3: CASSIGTRVANNEQFF
V: TRBV18; CDR3: CASSPRATARLSGNTIYF
V: TRBV5-4; CDR3: CASSPTSGRAWEQFF
V: TRBV5-4; CDR3: CASSLEGAEAFF
V: TRBV9; CDR3: CASSVGLPTDTQYF
V: TRBV30; CDR3: CAWTRQLAGGGEQFF
V: TRBV5-1; CDR3: CASKIATPGVNEQYF
V: TRBV27; CDR3: CASSLRASSYEQYF
V: TRBV7-2; CDR3: CASSFQQGRGTDTQYF
V: TRBV13; CDR3: CASSLEGRSFGGYTF
V: TRBV7-9; CDR3: CASSFNSQGTNGYTF